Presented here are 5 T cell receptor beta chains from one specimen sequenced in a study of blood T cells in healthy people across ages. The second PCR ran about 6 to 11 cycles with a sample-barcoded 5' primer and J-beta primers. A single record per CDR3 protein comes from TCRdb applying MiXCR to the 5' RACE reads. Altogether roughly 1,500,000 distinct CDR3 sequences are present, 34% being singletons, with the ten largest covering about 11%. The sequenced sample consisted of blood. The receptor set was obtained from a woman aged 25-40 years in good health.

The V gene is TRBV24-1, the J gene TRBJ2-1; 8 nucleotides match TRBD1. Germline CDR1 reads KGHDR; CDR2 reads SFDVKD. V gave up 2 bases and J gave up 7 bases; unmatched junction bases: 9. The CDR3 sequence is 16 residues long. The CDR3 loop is CATSDSGQGVENEQFF. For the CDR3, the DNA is TGTGCCACCAGTGATTCAGGACAGGGCGTTGAAAATGAGCAGTTCTTC.

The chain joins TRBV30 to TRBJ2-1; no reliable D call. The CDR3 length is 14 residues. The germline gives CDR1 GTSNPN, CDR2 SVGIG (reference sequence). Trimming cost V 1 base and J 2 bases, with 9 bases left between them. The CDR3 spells CAWSDRRPYNEQFF. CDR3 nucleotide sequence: TGTGCCTGGAGTGACCGGAGACCCTACAATGAGCAGTTCTTC.

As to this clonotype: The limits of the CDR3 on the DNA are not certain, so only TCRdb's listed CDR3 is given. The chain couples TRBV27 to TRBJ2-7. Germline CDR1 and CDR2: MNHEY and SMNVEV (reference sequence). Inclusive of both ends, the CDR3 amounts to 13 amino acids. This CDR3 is CASSTSVRYEQYF.

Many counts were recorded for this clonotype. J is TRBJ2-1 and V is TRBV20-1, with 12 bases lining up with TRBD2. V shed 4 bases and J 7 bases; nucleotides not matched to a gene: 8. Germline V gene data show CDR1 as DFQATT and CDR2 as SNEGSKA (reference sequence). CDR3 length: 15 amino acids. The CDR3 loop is CSAISASGRANEQFF. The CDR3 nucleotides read TGCAGTGCTATTTCTGCTAGCGGGAGGGCGAATGAGCAGTTCTTC.

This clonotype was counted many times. CDR3 protein: CASSSRDRDTDTQYF. The CDR3 nucleotides are TGTGCCAGCAGCTCTCGGGACAGAGACACAGATACGCAGTATTTT. The chain employs TRBV7-9 and TRBJ2-3; 7 bases match TRBD1. From germline, CDR1 is SEHNR and CDR2 FQNEAQ (reference sequence). The ends lost 4 bases at V and 2 bases at J; junction bases unmatched: 6. This CDR3 region has 15 residues.